The present TCR beta chain was sequenced within a study of T cell responses to AZD1222 COVID-19 vaccine. TCRdb keeps only in-frame clones here, not all; method: immunoSEQ multiplex PCR. The data contain about 130,000 clones, approximately 92% of them singletons. Findings and caveats of the study: Baseline antibody screening turned up just six seropositive AZD1222 recipients. White British ancestry dominated among donors, who included more females, and clonal diversity was possibly underestimated.

Worth noting for this clone: The antigen is unknown.

J gave up 6 bases and V 2 bases, and 1 base lay outside the gene matches. CDR1 is SGHDN, CDR2 FVKESK, per germline. The CDR3 totals 15 residues. The chain has TRBV14 and TRBJ2-2; 12 bases line up with TRBD2. The input for sequencing was peripheral blood, taken 28 days after the second AZD1222 dose. This receptor was identified in an adult who received the AZD1222 COVID-19 vaccine. CDR3 sequence (DNA): TGTGCCAGCAGCCAACTAGCGGGAGGGCCCGGGGAGCTGTTTTTT. Translated: CASSQLAGGPGELFF.